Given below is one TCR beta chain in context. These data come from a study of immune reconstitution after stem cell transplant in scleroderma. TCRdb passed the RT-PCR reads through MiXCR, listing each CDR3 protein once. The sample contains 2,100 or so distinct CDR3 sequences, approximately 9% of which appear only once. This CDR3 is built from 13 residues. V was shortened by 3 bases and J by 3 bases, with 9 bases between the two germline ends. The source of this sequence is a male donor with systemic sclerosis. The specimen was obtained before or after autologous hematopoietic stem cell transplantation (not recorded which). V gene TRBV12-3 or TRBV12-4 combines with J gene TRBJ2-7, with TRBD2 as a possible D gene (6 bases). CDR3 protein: CASSFVGGYEQYF. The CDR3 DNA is TGTGCCAGCAGTTTCGTGGGGGGCTACGAGCAGTACTTC.